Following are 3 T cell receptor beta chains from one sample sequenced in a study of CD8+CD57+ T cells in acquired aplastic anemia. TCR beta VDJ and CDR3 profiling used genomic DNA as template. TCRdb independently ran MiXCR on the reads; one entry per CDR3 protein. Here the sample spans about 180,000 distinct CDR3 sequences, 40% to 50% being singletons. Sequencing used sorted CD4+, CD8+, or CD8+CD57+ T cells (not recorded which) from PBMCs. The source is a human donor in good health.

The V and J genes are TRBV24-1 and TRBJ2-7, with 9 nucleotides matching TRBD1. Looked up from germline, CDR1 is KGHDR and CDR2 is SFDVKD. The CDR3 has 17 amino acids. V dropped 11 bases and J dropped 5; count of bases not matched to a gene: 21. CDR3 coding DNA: TGTGCCAGCCCTACGGCCGGGACAGGGAATAGGCGCCACGAGCAGTACTTC. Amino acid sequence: CASPTAGTGNRRHEQYF.

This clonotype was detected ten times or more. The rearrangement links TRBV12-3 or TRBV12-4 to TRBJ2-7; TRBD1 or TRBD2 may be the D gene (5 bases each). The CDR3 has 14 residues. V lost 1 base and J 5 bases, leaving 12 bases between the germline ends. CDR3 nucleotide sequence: TGTGCCAGCAGTTTAGGGGGGAGCCGACACGAGCAGTACTTC. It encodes CASSLGGSRHEQYF.

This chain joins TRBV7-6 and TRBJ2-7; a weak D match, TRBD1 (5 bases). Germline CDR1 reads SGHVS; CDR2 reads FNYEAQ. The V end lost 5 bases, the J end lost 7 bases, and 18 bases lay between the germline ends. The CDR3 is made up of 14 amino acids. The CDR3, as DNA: TGTGCCAGCAGCGTAGTAGACAGAGACAATGAGCAGTACTTC. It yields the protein CASSVVDRDNEQYF.